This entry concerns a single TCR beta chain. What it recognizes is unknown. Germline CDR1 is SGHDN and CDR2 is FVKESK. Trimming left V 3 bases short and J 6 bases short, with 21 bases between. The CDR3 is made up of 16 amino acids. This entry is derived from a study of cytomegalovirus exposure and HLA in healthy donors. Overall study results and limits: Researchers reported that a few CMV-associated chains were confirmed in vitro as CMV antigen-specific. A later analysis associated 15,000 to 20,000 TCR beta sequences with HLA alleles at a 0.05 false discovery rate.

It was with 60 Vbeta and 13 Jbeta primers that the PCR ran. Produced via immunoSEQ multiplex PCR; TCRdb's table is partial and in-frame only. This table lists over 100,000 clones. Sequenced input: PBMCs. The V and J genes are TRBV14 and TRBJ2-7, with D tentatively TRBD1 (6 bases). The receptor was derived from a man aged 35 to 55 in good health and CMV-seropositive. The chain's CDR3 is CASSQGPGHTKGEQYF. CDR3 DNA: TGTGCCAGCAGCCAGGGCCCGGGACACACGAAGGGCGAGCAGTACTTC.